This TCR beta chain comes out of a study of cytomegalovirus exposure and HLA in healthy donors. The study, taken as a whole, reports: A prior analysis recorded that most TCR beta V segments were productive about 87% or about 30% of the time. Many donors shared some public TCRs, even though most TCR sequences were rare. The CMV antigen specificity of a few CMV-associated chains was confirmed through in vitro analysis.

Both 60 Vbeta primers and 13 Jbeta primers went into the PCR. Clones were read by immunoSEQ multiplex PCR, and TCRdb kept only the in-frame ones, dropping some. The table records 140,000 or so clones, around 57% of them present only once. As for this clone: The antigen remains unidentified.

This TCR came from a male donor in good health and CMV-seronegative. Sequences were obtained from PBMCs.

CDR3 coding DNA: TGTGCCAGCAGTGCACGGGGGGGCTCCTACGAGCAGTACTTC. It yields the protein CASSARGGSYEQYF. V usage is TRBV2 and J usage is TRBJ2-7, with TRBD2 matching over 8 bases. The CDR3 sequence is 14 residues long. The V gene end was trimmed by 4 bases and the J gene end by 0 bases; junction bases not matched to a gene: 2. Germline CDR1 reads SNHLY; CDR2 reads FYNNEI.